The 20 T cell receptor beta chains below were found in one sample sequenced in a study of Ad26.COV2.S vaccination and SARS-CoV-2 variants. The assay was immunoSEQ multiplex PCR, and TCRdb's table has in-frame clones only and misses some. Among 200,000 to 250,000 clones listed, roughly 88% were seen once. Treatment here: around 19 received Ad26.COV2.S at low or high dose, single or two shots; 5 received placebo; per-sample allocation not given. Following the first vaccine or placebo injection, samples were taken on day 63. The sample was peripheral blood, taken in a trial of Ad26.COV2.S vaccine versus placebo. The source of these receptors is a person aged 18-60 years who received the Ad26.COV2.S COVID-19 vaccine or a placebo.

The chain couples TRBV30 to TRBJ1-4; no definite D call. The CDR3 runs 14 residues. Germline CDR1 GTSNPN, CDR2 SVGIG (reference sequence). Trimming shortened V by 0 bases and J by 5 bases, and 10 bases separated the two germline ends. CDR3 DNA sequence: TGTGCCTGGAGTGTGGGTATCTACAATGAAAAACTGTTTTTT. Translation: CAWSVGIYNEKLFF.

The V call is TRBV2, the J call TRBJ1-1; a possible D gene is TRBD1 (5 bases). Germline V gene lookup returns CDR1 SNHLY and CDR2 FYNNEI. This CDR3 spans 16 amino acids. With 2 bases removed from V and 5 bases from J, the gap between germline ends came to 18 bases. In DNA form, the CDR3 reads TGTGCCAGCAGTGAAATCGGGCAGGGTTCGGGGACTGAAGCTTTCTTT. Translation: CASSEIGQGSGTEAFF.

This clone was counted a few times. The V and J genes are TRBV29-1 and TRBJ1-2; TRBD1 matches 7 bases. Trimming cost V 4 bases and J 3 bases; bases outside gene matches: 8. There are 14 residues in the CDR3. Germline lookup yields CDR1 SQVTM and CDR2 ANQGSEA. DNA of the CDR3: TGCAGCGTTGCCCCCTCGACAGGGTACTATGGCTACACCTTC. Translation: CSVAPSTGYYGYTF.

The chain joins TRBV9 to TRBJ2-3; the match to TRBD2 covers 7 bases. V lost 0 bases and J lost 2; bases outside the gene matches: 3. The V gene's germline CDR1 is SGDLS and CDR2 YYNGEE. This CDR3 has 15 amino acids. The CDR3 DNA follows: TGTGCCAGCAGCGTAGGGCTAGCGGACACAGATACGCAGTATTTT. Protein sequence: CASSVGLADTDTQYF.

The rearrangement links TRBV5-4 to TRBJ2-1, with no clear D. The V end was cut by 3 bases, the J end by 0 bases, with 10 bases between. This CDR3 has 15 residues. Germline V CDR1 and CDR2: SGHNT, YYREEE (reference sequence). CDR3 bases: TGTGCCAGCAGCTCTGGGGTGAGCTCCTACAATGAGCAGTTCTTC. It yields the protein CASSSGVSSYNEQFF.

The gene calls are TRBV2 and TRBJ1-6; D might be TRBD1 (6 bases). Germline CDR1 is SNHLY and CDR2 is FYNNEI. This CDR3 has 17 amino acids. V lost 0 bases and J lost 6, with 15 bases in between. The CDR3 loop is CASSEAGGGKGNSPLHF. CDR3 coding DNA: TGTGCCAGCAGTGAAGCGGGAGGGGGGAAGGGTAATTCACCCCTCCACTTT.

In DNA form, the CDR3 reads TGCGCCAGCAGCTTAAGTCCTAATCTCAGACAGGGGACTGAAGCTTTCTTT. Protein: CASSLSPNLRQGTEAFF. The V and J genes are TRBV5-1 and TRBJ1-1; 8 bases map to TRBD1. CDR1 and CDR2 (germline): SGHRS, YFSETQ. This CDR3 has 17 amino acids. V was clipped by 2 bases and J by 5 bases; unmatched bases: 14.

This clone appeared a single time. CDR3 DNA sequence: TGTGCCAGCCATACCGGGACAGGGAACTCTGGGGCCAACGTCCTGACTTTC. Its protein is CASHTGTGNSGANVLTF. The V gene is TRBV19, the J gene TRBJ2-6; 9 bases align to TRBD1. Trimming took 9 bases from V and 0 from J; bases not matched to a gene: 9. Germline values: CDR1 LNHDA, CDR2 SQIVND (reference sequence). This CDR3 spans 17 amino acids.

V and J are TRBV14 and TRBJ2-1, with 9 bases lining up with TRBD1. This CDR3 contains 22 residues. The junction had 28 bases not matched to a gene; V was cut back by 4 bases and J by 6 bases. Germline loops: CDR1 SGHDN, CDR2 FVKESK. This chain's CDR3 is CASSRRGQGPSLVVFSRNEQFF. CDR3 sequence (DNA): TGTGCCAGCAGCCGCAGGGGACAGGGACCTAGTCTTGTCGTATTCTCGCGCAATGAGCAGTTCTTC.

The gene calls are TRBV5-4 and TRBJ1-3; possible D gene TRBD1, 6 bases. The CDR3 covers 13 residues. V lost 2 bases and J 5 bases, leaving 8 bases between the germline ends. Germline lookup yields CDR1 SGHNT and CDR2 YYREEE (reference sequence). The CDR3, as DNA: TGTGCCAGCAGCTTACAGGGAAGAAACACCATATATTTT. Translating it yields CASSLQGRNTIYF.

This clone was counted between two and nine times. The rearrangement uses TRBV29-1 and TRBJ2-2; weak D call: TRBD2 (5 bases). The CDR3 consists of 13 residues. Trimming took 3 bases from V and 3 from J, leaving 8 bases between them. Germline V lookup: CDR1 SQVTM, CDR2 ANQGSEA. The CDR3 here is CSVDAGYTGELFF. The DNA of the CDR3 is TGCAGCGTTGATGCGGGTTACACCGGGGAGCTGTTTTTT.

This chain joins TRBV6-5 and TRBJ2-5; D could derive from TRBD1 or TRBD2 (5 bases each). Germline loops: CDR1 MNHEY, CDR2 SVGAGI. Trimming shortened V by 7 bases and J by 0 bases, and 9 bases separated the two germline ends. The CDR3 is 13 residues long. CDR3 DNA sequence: TGTGCCAGCATCGGGACCAACCAAGAGACCCAGTACTTC. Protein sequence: CASIGTNQETQYF.

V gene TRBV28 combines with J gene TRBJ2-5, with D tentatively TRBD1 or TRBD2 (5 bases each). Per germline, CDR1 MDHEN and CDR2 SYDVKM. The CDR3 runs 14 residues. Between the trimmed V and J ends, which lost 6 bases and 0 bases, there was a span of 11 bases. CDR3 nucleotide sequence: TGTGCCAGCAGGGGCAGGGAGTACCAAGAGACCCAGTACTTC. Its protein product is CASRGREYQETQYF.

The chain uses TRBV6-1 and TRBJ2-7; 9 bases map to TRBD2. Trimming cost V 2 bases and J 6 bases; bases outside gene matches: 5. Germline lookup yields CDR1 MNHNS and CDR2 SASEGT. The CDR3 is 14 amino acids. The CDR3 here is CASSERLAGSEQYF. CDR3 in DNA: TGTGCCAGCAGTGAAAGGCTAGCGGGAAGCGAGCAGTACTTC.

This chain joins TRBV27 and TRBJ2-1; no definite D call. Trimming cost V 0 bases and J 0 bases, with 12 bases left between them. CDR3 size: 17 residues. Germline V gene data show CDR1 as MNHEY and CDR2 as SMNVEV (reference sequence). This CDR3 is CASSLSPPRLSYNEQFF. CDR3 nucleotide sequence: TGTGCCAGCAGTTTATCCCCCCCTAGACTCTCCTACAATGAGCAGTTCTTC.

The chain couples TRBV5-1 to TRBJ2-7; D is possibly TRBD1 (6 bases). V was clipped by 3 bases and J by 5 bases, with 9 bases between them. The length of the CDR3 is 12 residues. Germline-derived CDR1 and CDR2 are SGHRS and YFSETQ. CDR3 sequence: CASSSTGNEQYF. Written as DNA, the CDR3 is TGCGCCAGCAGCTCAACAGGGAACGAGCAGTACTTC.

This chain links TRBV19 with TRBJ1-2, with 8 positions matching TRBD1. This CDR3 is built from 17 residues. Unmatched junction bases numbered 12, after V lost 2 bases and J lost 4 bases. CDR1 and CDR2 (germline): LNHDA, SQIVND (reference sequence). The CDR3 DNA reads TGTGCCAGTAGTATACGGCAGGGGGCGTCTCCCTCCTATGGCTACACCTTC. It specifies CASSIRQGASPSYGYTF.

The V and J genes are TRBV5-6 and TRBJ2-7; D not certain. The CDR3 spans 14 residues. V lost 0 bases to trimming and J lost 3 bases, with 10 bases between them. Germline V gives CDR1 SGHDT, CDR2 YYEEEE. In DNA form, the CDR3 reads TGTGCCAGCAGCTTGGCCTTCGGCGGCTACGAGCAGTACTTC. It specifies CASSLAFGGYEQYF.

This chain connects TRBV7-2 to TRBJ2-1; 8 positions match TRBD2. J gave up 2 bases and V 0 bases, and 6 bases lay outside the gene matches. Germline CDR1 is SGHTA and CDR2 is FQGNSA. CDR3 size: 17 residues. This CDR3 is CASSLAVGAGAYNEQFF. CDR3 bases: TGTGCCAGCAGCTTAGCGGTGGGAGCGGGGGCCTACAATGAGCAGTTCTTC.

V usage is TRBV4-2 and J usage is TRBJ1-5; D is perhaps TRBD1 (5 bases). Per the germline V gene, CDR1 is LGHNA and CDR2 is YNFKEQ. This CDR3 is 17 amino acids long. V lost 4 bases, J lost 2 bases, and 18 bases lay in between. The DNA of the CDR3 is TGTGCCAGCAGCCGGCAAACGCAGGGAGGGGGCAATCAGCCCCAGCATTTT. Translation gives CASSRQTQGGGNQPQHF.